These 21 T cell receptor beta chains were all obtained from the same sample, sequenced in a study of blood T cell repertoires in COVID-19. Sequencing used immunoSEQ multiplex PCR; TCRdb keeps in-frame clones, though not all of them. The table lists some 97,000 clones, just under 85% of them singletons. The sequenced material came from peripheral blood. These receptors all stem from a man aged 50 to 60 with active or convalescent COVID-19.

DNA for the CDR3: TGTGCCAGCAGTGAAGGGATAGCGGAACACTACGAGCAGTACTTC. Its protein product is CASSEGIAEHYEQYF. The chain carries TRBV6-1 and TRBJ2-7; D is possibly TRBD2 (6 bases). Germline loops: CDR1 MNHNS, CDR2 SASEGT. V was cut by 1 base and J by 3 bases, with 13 bases left in between. This CDR3 spans 15 amino acids.

The rearrangement uses TRBV5-1 and TRBJ1-1; D possibly corresponds to TRBD1 (6 bases). V was trimmed by 2 bases and J by 1 base, leaving 9 bases between them. Looked up from germline, CDR1 is SGHRS and CDR2 is YFSETQ. This CDR3 is 14 amino acids long. The CDR3 DNA follows: TGCGCCAGCAGCTTCCAGACAGGGAACACTGAAGCTTTCTTT. This translates into CASSFQTGNTEAFF.

The rearrangement uses TRBV6-1 and TRBJ2-7; weak D call: TRBD1 (5 bases). Trimming left V 3 bases short and J 5 bases short, with 11 bases between. The CDR3 has 13 residues. Per germline, CDR1 MNHNS and CDR2 SASEGT. The CDR3 bases are TGTGCCAGCAGTGAGTGGGGCAGGGACGAGCAGTACTTC. Protein sequence: CASSEWGRDEQYF.

The genes are TRBV5-1 and TRBJ2-7; 12 bases are a match to TRBD1. The CDR3 length is 14 residues. J was trimmed by 6 bases and V by 6 bases; bases with no gene match: 7. Germline V lookup: CDR1 SGHRS, CDR2 YFSETQ. CDR3 coding DNA: TGCGCCAGCAAACCGGGACAGGGGGCTAGCGAGCAGTACTTC. Encoded protein: CASKPGQGASEQYF.

This clone has just a few counts. V gene TRBV9 combines with J gene TRBJ2-1; TRBD2 aligns across 9 bases. Germline V gene data show CDR1 as SGDLS and CDR2 as YYNGEE. Losses at the gene ends were 3 bases for V and 7 bases for J; bases not matched to a gene: 5. The CDR3 extends over 14 amino acids. In DNA, the CDR3 is TGTGCCAGCAGCGGTCGGACTAGCGTAAATGAGCAGTTCTTC. Encoded protein: CASSGRTSVNEQFF.

The chain uses TRBV7-2 and TRBJ2-7, with TRBD1 matching over 9 bases. V shed 5 bases, J shed 5 bases, and the junction held 10 bases outside the gene matches. Germline V CDR1 and CDR2: SGHTA, FQGNSA. The CDR3 is 15 residues long. The CDR3 sequence is CASSEIWTGVHEQYF. CDR3 in DNA: TGTGCCAGCAGCGAGATCTGGACAGGGGTCCACGAGCAGTACTTC.

The J gene is TRBJ1-5, the V gene TRBV6-5; the match to TRBD1 covers 10 bases. Germline V gives CDR1 MNHEY, CDR2 SVGAGI. The CDR3 covers 14 residues. Germline trimming cut 4 bases from V and 5 bases from J; bases unmatched to any gene: 2. The CDR3 DNA follows: TGTGCCAGCAGTTTCGGGACAGGGGATCAGCCCCAGCATTTT. It yields the protein CASSFGTGDQPQHF.

The chain employs TRBV4-1 and TRBJ2-2, with 14 bases matching TRBD2. The germline V gene has CDR1 MGHRA and CDR2 YSYEKL. The CDR3 length is 17 residues. V lost 0 bases and J lost 6; bases outside the gene matches: 3. The CDR3 is CASSQDEGLAGAGELFF. The DNA of the CDR3 is TGCGCCAGCAGCCAAGACGAGGGACTAGCGGGAGCCGGGGAGCTGTTTTTT.

This chain connects TRBV5-1 to TRBJ2-2; D is possibly TRBD2 (7 bases). V was trimmed by 6 bases and J by 4 bases, leaving 16 bases between them. The CDR3 runs 15 residues. Germline V gives CDR1 SGHRS, CDR2 YFSETQ. The CDR3 spells CASKKGGLLTGELFF. CDR3 DNA sequence: TGCGCCAGCAAAAAAGGGGGACTACTCACCGGGGAGCTGTTTTTT.

The J gene is TRBJ1-1, the V gene TRBV30; D uncertain. Germline CDR1 and CDR2: GTSNPN and SVGIG (reference sequence). The CDR3 loop spans 13 amino acids. V lost 5 bases to trimming and J lost 0 bases, with 10 bases between them. The CDR3 here is CAWVQNMNTEAFF. CDR3 nucleotides: TGTGCCTGGGTACAGAACATGAACACTGAAGCTTTCTTT.

The chain uses TRBV5-5 and TRBJ2-5; D might be TRBD2 (7 bases). The CDR3 extends over 16 amino acids. Trimming took off 0 bases at V and 5 bases at J, with 17 bases between the two ends. Germline V CDR1 and CDR2: SGHKS, YYEKEE (reference sequence). The CDR3 sequence is CASSLESRRGGETQYF. In nucleotides, the CDR3 is TGTGCCAGCAGCTTGGAATCCCGCAGGGGAGGGGAGACCCAGTACTTC.

The chain has TRBV18 and TRBJ1-1; the D is unclear. This CDR3 comprises 15 residues. With 4 bases removed from V and 3 bases from J, the gap between germline ends came to 15 bases. Germline V CDR1 and CDR2: KGHSH, LQKENI. The CDR3 reads CASSLGREGDTEAFF. The DNA of the CDR3 is TGTGCCAGCTCACTCGGACGGGAGGGTGACACTGAAGCTTTCTTT.

This clone has ten or more counts. This chain uses TRBV14 with TRBJ1-2, with no clear D. V lost 1 base to trimming and J lost 8 bases, with 11 bases between them. Germline values: CDR1 SGHDN, CDR2 FVKESK. This CDR3 is built from 13 residues. The CDR3: CASSQVLAFGYTF. CDR3 nucleotide sequence: TGTGCCAGCAGCCAAGTGCTGGCTTTCGGCTACACCTTC.

The CDR3 DNA reads as TGTGCCAGCAGTGAAGCTCGGCAGGGTGCCTACGAGCAGTACTTC. It translates to CASSEARQGAYEQYF. J is TRBJ2-7 and V is TRBV6-1; D is perhaps TRBD1 (5 bases). In germline, CDR1 is MNHNS, CDR2 SASEGT. CDR3 length: 15 residues. V lost 0 bases, J lost 2 bases, and 11 bases lay in between.

The V gene is TRBV14, the J gene TRBJ2-2; D is possibly TRBD2 (5 bases). The CDR3 contains 15 residues. Germline lookup yields CDR1 SGHDN and CDR2 FVKESK. Trimming removed 2 bases from V and 5 bases from J, with 12 bases in between. The CDR3 loop reads CASSQKRVGTGELFF. DNA of the CDR3: TGTGCCAGCAGCCAAAAGAGGGTCGGAACCGGGGAGCTGTTTTTT.

This clone has just one count. This chain joins TRBV11-1 and TRBJ2-3; 9 bases line up with TRBD2. CDR1 and CDR2 from the germline V gene are SGHAT and FQDESV (reference sequence). CDR3 length equals 16 residues. The V and J ends lost 5 bases and 5 bases, in that order; junction bases with no gene match: 11. The chain's CDR3 is CASSPSAGGPIDTQYF. DNA of the CDR3: TGTGCCAGCAGCCCCTCCGCGGGAGGGCCAATAGATACGCAGTATTTT.

The rearrangement links TRBV3-1 (or the pseudogene TRBV3-2) to TRBJ2-3; 10 positions match TRBD2. In germline, CDR1 is LGHDT, CDR2 YNNKEL (reference sequence). The CDR3 is made up of 14 amino acids. Trimming took 6 bases from V and 3 from J; bases not matched to a gene: 3. The CDR3: CASRPSGSTDTQYF. CDR3 sequence (DNA): TGTGCCAGCAGGCCTAGCGGGAGTACAGATACGCAGTATTTT.

With regard to this clone: Other DNA sequences in the sample encode the same CDR3. The V gene is TRBV7-2, the J gene TRBJ2-7, with no clear D. V was cut by 4 bases and J by 3 bases, with 7 bases left in between. Germline loops: CDR1 SGHTA, CDR2 FQGNSA. CDR3 length: 12 residues. The CDR3 spells CASSSLSYEQYF. The CDR3 nucleotides read TGTGCCAGCAGCTCCCTAAGCTACGAGCAGTACTTC.

This clone was recorded only once. The chain combines TRBV11-2 with TRBJ2-7; possible D gene TRBD2, 7 bases. Germline CDR1 SGHAT, CDR2 FQNNGV. Deletions cut 1 base from V and 6 bases from J, with 16 bases between. The CDR3 spans 15 residues. For the CDR3, the DNA is TGTGCCAGCAGCTTAGTGGGAGGGCTGGGGGCCGAGCAGTACTTC. It is translated as CASSLVGGLGAEQYF.

The chain employs TRBV28 and TRBJ1-5; 7 bases line up with TRBD1. From germline, CDR1 is MDHEN and CDR2 SYDVKM. This CDR3 is built from 17 residues. After removal of 2 bases from V and 2 bases from J, the junction contained 9 bases not matched to a gene. This CDR3 is CASSLPPRGQGNQPQHF. CDR3 sequence (DNA): TGTGCCAGCAGTTTACCTCCGAGGGGGCAAGGCAATCAGCCCCAGCATTTT.

J is TRBJ2-7 and V is TRBV11-3; 7 bases are a match to TRBD2. Germline loops: CDR1 SGHNT, CDR2 YENEEA. This CDR3 comprises 17 residues. Germline trimming cut 1 base from V and 5 bases from J; bases unmatched to any gene: 14. CDR3 region: CASSLGVRTRSFDEQYF. The CDR3 DNA reads as TGTGCCAGCAGCTTAGGCGTTCGGACTAGGTCGTTCGACGAGCAGTACTTC.